This T cell receptor (beta chain) was captured in a study of blood T cell repertoires in COVID-19. Study information: Collection of acute and convalescent COVID-19 samples took place in the United States, Italy and Spain. From T cells, B-cell-depleted T cells, or PBMCs came the material, which was cDNA or gDNA.

A word on this clone: Mismatch with germline at one junction end may stem from a read error. This sample also contains other DNA sequences that code for the same CDR3.

Produced via immunoSEQ multiplex PCR; TCRdb's table is partial and in-frame only. The table records 25,000 to 30,000 clones, approximately 90% of them present only once. Germline V gene data show CDR1 as DFQATT and CDR2 as SNEGSKA (reference sequence). The CDR3 covers 14 residues. This clonotype was obtained from a human donor in a cohort sampled during active COVID-19. This chain links TRBV20-1 with TRBJ2-7, with D perhaps TRBD1 (6 bases). The material sequenced was peripheral blood. CDR3 sequence (DNA): TGCAGCGCTAGTAAACAGGGAGAATCCTACGAGCAGTACTTC. Protein product: CSASKQGESYEQYF.